This T cell receptor (beta chain) is from a study of early T cells in non-severe SARS-CoV-2 infection. This clonotype has at least ten counts. CDR1 and CDR2 from the germline V gene are MNHEY and SVGAGI. Trimming left V 4 bases short and J 0 bases short, with 21 bases between. The CDR3 has 18 amino acids. As part of library construction, unique molecular identifiers were attached to individual cDNA molecules. One entry per CDR3 protein, called by TCRdb with MiXCR from the 5' RACE reads. Of over 50,000 distinct CDR3 sequences detected, 8% to 10% appear once; the ten largest clones hold about 4.2%. The receptor was derived from an adult who was a healthcare worker with PCR-confirmed SARS-CoV-2 infection or an uninfected control (not recorded which). This sequence joins TRBV6-5 and TRBJ2-5; D is tentatively TRBD1 or TRBD2 (5 bases each). The sequenced sample consisted of whole blood. The CDR3 reads CASSSAPGRARYQETQYF. CDR3 sequence (DNA): TGTGCCAGCAGTTCCGCCCCGGGACGAGCGAGGTACCAAGAGACCCAGTACTTC.